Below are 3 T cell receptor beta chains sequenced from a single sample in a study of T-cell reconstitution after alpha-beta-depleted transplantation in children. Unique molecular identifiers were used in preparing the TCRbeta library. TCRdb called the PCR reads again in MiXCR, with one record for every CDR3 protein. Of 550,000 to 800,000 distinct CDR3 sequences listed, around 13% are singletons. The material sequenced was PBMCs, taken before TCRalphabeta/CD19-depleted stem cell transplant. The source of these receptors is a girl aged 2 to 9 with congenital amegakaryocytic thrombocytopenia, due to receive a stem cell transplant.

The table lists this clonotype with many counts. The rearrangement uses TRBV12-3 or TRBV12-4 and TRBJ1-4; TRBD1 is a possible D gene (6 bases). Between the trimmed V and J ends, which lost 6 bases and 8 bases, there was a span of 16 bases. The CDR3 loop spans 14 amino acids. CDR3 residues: CASRPTRGGEKLFF. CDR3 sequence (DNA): TGTGCCAGCAGACCGACGAGGGGGGGCGAAAAACTGTTTTTT.

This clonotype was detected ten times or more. Here the CDR3 reads CASSFKQYYQPQHF. In DNA, the CDR3 is TGTGCCAGCAGTTTTAAGCAGTACTATCAGCCCCAGCATTTT. The chain has TRBV12-3 or TRBV12-4 and TRBJ1-5; D is uncertain. This CDR3 has 14 residues. Trimming stripped 3 bases from V and 5 bases from J, with 11 bases between.

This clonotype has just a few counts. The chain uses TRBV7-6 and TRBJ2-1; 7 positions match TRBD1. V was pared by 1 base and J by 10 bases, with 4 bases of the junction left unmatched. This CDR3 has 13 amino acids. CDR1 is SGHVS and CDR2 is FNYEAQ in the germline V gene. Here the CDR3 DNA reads TGTGCCAGCAGCTTAGTGATACAGGGGGAGCAGTTCTTC. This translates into CASSLVIQGEQFF.